A selection of T cell receptor beta chains follows, all from one sample in a study of blood T cell repertoires in COVID-19. Method: immunoSEQ multiplex PCR; TCRdb's copy keeps in-frame clones and lacks some. The sample records around 400,000 clones, just under 90% being singletons. Source material: PBMCs or T cells enriched from blood (not recorded which). The receptors here all came from a woman aged 30 to 39 who had recovered from COVID-19. CDR3s include the opening cysteine and the closing phenylalanine or tryptophan. Fields, in order: D gene, clone size, J gene, V gene, CDR3 protein, CDR3 DNA. The D gene is left open where the match is weak. Clone size appears in some rows only: once, few, many, or a class for an expanded clone.

d_call: TRBD2
clone_size: once
j_call: TRBJ2-2
v_call: TRBV28
cdr3_aa: CASSSRLAGVRTGELFF
cdr3_nt: TGTGCCAGCAGTTCGCGACTAGCGGGAGTTCGAACCGGGGAGCTGTTTTTT

d_call: .
clone_size: .
j_call: TRBJ1-1
v_call: TRBV11-2
cdr3_aa: CASSLGPGNTEAFF
cdr3_nt: TGTGCCAGCAGCTTAGGTCCCGGGAACACTGAAGCTTTCTTT

d_call: TRBD1
clone_size: .
j_call: TRBJ2-6
v_call: TRBV27
cdr3_aa: CASRMDRVSRGANVLTF
cdr3_nt: TGTGCCAGCAGAATGGACAGGGTGAGTAGGGGGGCCAACGTCCTGACTTTC

d_call: TRBD2
clone_size: .
j_call: TRBJ2-7
v_call: TRBV18
cdr3_aa: CASSPEGQRGIYEQYF
cdr3_nt: TGTGCCAGCTCCCCCGAGGGCCAGCGGGGGATCTACGAGCAGTACTTC

d_call: .
clone_size: .
j_call: TRBJ1-3
v_call: TRBV6-5
cdr3_aa: CASSSGYSGNTIYF
cdr3_nt: TGTGCCAGCAGTTCAGGGTACTCTGGAAACACCATATATTTT

d_call: TRBD1
clone_size: .
j_call: TRBJ2-5
v_call: TRBV5-1
cdr3_aa: CASSLEGTGVGETQYF
cdr3_nt: TGCGCCAGCAGCTTGGAAGGGACAGGGGTGGGAGAGACCCAGTACTTC

d_call: .
clone_size: .
j_call: TRBJ2-7
v_call: TRBV28
cdr3_aa: CASRARYEQYF
cdr3_nt: TGTGCCAGCAGGGCCCGTTACGAGCAGTACTTC

d_call: TRBD2
clone_size: .
j_call: TRBJ2-1
v_call: TRBV11-3
cdr3_aa: CASSLDSGTYNEQFF
cdr3_nt: TGTGCCAGCAGCTTAGATAGCGGGACCTACAATGAGCAGTTCTTC

d_call: TRBD1
clone_size: .
j_call: TRBJ1-2
v_call: TRBV2
cdr3_aa: CASSGQGTYGYTF
cdr3_nt: TGTGCCAGCAGCGGACAGGGAACCTATGGCTACACCTTC

d_call: .
clone_size: .
j_call: TRBJ1-3
v_call: TRBV18
cdr3_aa: CASSPLLSGSGNTIYF
cdr3_nt: TGTGCCAGCTCACCTCTTTTATCGGGATCTGGAAACACCATATATTTT

d_call: .
clone_size: .
j_call: TRBJ1-1
v_call: TRBV7-8
cdr3_aa: CASSFSGVNTEAFF
cdr3_nt: TGTGCCAGCAGCTTTTCCGGGGTGAACACTGAAGCTTTCTTT

d_call: TRBD2
clone_size: .
j_call: TRBJ2-1
v_call: TRBV7-9
cdr3_aa: CASSFSGLAGEQFF
cdr3_nt: TGTGCCAGCAGCTTCTCGGGACTAGCGGGAGAGCAGTTCTTC

d_call: .
clone_size: .
j_call: TRBJ1-1
v_call: TRBV9
cdr3_aa: CASSQGPTEAFF
cdr3_nt: TGTGCCAGCAGTCAGGGTCCCACTGAAGCTTTCTTT

d_call: .
clone_size: .
j_call: TRBJ2-1
v_call: TRBV3-1/TRBV3-2
cdr3_aa: CASSQGRNNEQFF
cdr3_nt: TGTGCCAGCAGCCAAGGGAGAAACAATGAGCAGTTCTTC

d_call: .
clone_size: .
j_call: TRBJ2-5
v_call: TRBV21-1
cdr3_aa: CANQSGLQETQYF
cdr3_nt: TGTGCCAACCAGAGCGGACTCCAAGAGACCCAGTACTTC

d_call: TRBD1
clone_size: .
j_call: TRBJ2-3
v_call: TRBV30
cdr3_aa: CAWSESETGGVDTQYF
cdr3_nt: TGTGCCTGGAGTGAATCGGAGACAGGGGGTGTAGATACGCAGTATTTT

d_call: TRBD2
clone_size: .
j_call: TRBJ2-3
v_call: TRBV6-1
cdr3_aa: CASSEARLAGLADTQYF
cdr3_nt: TGTGCCAGCAGTGAAGCCCGACTAGCGGGATTGGCAGATACGCAGTATTTT

d_call: TRBD1
clone_size: .
j_call: TRBJ1-2
v_call: TRBV13
cdr3_aa: CASSSWDRRDGITF
cdr3_nt: TGTGCCAGCAGCTCTTGGGACAGGAGAGATGGTATTACCTTC

d_call: .
clone_size: .
j_call: TRBJ1-2
v_call: TRBV28
cdr3_aa: CASSSQGIRYGYTF
cdr3_nt: TGTGCCAGCAGCTCCCAGGGGATCCGCTATGGCTACACCTTC